These 23 T cell receptor beta chains share one sample of origin, sequenced in a study of T cells in Graves' hyperthyroidism and ophthalmopathy. RNA transcripts served as the template for amplifying TCR beta CDR3 regions. TCR CDR3 regions were first amplified by RT-PCR with HTBI primers. MiXCR was run by TCRdb on the multiplex PCR reads, yielding one entry per CDR3 protein. Seen here are under 300,000 distinct CDR3 sequences, roughly an eighth observed once, and the top ten hold under 8%. Sequences were obtained from blood. Receptors were obtained from a middle-aged woman with Graves' hyperthyroidism.

Ten or more counts support this clonotype. This chain links TRBV7-2 with TRBJ1-1, with D possibly TRBD1 on 5 matching bases. Trimming shortened V by 5 bases and J by 1 base, and 17 bases separated the two germline ends. The CDR3 length is 16 residues. Germline V gene lookup returns CDR1 SGHTA and CDR2 FQGNSA. CDR3 amino acids: CASSVGTWGTNTEAFF. Written as DNA, the CDR3 is TGTGCCAGCAGCGTTGGGACTTGGGGGACGAACACTGAAGCTTTCTTT.

This clonotype was seen ten or more times. This chain links TRBV2 with TRBJ1-1, with 8 bases fitting TRBD1. CDR1 SNHLY and CDR2 FYNNEI come from the germline V gene. The trim removed 6 bases at V and 6 bases at J, leaving 9 bases unmatched. The CDR3 length is 14 residues. For the CDR3, the DNA is TGTGCCAGCAGGGGTCAGGGGGCCGGAGCTGAAGCTTTCTTT. It specifies CASRGQGAGAEAFF.

Many counts were recorded for this clonotype. The chain joins TRBV6-1 to TRBJ2-3; 8 nucleotides agree with TRBD2. V shed 6 bases, J shed 1 base, and the junction held 6 bases outside the gene matches. This CDR3 has 15 amino acids. Germline CDR1 reads MNHNS; CDR2 reads SASEGT. For the CDR3, the DNA is TGTGCCAGCAGCTTAGCGGGATTGGGCACAGATACGCAGTATTTT. This codes for CASSLAGLGTDTQYF.

The table lists this clonotype with a few counts. The chain is built from TRBV11-3 and TRBJ2-1; 11 nucleotides line up with TRBD2. The J segment lost 4 bases and the V segment lost 1 base, leaving 3 bases of the junction unmatched. Germline lookup yields CDR1 SGHNT and CDR2 YENEEA. CDR3 length: 16 residues. The DNA for the CDR3 is TGTGCCAGCAGCTTAGGGACTAGCGGGCGGTACAATGAGCAGTTCTTC. It translates to CASSLGTSGRYNEQFF.

This clonotype was detected ten times or more. The chain links TRBV19 to TRBJ2-5; 13 bases map to TRBD2. The CDR3 loop spans 16 amino acids. Germline V CDR1 and CDR2: LNHDA, SQIVND (reference sequence). V lost 5 bases and J lost 5; bases outside the gene matches: 8. CDR3 nucleotide sequence: TGTGCCAGTAGTCTGGGACTAGCGGGATCTTCGGAGACCCAGTACTTC. Its translation: CASSLGLAGSSETQYF.

This clonotype was found a few times. The chain employs TRBV15 and TRBJ2-7; 7 bases line up with TRBD2. There are 17 residues in the CDR3. Germline CDR1 LNHNV, CDR2 YYDKDF (reference sequence). J gave up 6 bases and V 6 bases, and 20 bases lay outside the gene matches. The CDR3 nucleotides read TGTGCCACCAGTACCGGGAGGTTTGTCTTAGGACGGGGCGAGCAGTACTTC. This codes for CATSTGRFVLGRGEQYF.

This clonotype was detected many times. The V and J genes are TRBV27 and TRBJ1-1; the D gene is possibly TRBD1 (5 bases). Trimming took 8 bases from V and 4 from J, leaving 14 bases between them. The CDR3 sequence is 13 residues long. Germline V CDR1 and CDR2: MNHEY, SMNVEV (reference sequence). In DNA, the CDR3 is TGTGCCAGCGGGGGTGGCGGGGGCACTGAAGCTTTCTTT. Amino acids: CASGGGGGTEAFF.

This clonotype has a count of ten or more. The chain has TRBV3-1 and TRBJ2-5; 9 positions agree with TRBD2. The CDR3 spans 15 residues. Germline lookup yields CDR1 LGHDT and CDR2 YNNKEL (reference sequence). After removal of 2 bases from V and 3 bases from J, the junction contained 4 bases not matched to a gene. The CDR3 here is CASSQPRLAEETQYF. As DNA, the CDR3 is TGTGCCAGCAGCCAACCTCGACTAGCGGAAGAGACCCAGTACTTC.

The table lists this clonotype with many counts. CDR3 sequence: CASSLGQASQETQYF. CDR3 coding DNA: TGTGCCAGCAGCTTAGGGCAGGCGAGTCAAGAGACCCAGTACTTC. The J gene is TRBJ2-5, the V gene TRBV7-9; D is unclear. Germline CDR1 SEHNR, CDR2 FQNEAQ (reference sequence). V lost 1 base and J 2 bases, leaving 11 bases between the germline ends. CDR3 length equals 15 residues.

The genes are TRBV4-2 and TRBJ2-3; tentative D call: TRBD2 (6 bases). The CDR3 is 16 amino acids. Germline assignment: CDR1 LGHNA and CDR2 YNFKEQ. The ends were cut back, 4 bases at V and 0 bases at J, with 14 bases in the middle. The CDR3 nucleotides are TGTGCCAGCAGCCGGGTTACGGGAGAGAGCACAGATACGCAGTATTTT. Residues: CASSRVTGESTDTQYF.

This clonotype was recorded a few times. This chain connects TRBV20-1 to TRBJ2-7; D gene unclear. There are 13 residues in the CDR3. Germline V gene lookup returns CDR1 DFQATT and CDR2 SNEGSKA (reference sequence). The germline V and J ends were trimmed by 3 bases and 2 bases, with 11 bases remaining between them. The CDR3, as DNA: TGCAGTGCTAGGGCCCCTTCAACCTACGAGCAGTACTTC. Its translation: CSARAPSTYEQYF.

This clonotype came up a few times. The conserved final phenylalanine or tryptophan is absent from the CDR3, which likely points to a read error. The chain links TRBV28 to TRBJ1-1, with unresolved D. Germline V gene data show CDR1 as MDHEN and CDR2 as SYDVKM. The CDR3 sequence is 12 residues long. The V end lost 5 bases, the J end lost 1 base, and 5 bases lay between the germline ends. This CDR3 reads CASSPQNTEAFL. DNA for the CDR3: TGTGCCAGCAGTCCGCAGAACACTGAAGCTTTCCTT.

The rearrangement links TRBV27 to TRBJ2-1; TRBD2 aligns across 14 bases. V trimming: 0 bases; J trimming: 9 bases; junction bases outside the gene matches: 4. CDR1 is MNHEY and CDR2 is SMNVEV in the germline V gene (reference sequence). The CDR3 totals 16 residues. CDR3 protein: CASSLSPGLAGVEQFF. The CDR3 nucleotides are TGTGCCAGCAGTTTATCCCCGGGACTAGCGGGAGTTGAGCAGTTCTTC.

The chain couples TRBV19 to TRBJ1-1; maybe TRBD1 (6 bases). Germline CDR1 is LNHDA and CDR2 is SQIVND (reference sequence). Trimming took off 7 bases at V and 0 bases at J, with 21 bases between the two ends. The CDR3 length is 17 residues. In DNA, the CDR3 is TGTGCCAGTACTATCTTATACAGGGTTGGCATGAACACTGAAGCTTTCTTT. It translates to CASTILYRVGMNTEAFF.

This clonotype was counted ten times or more. The chain employs TRBV12-3 or TRBV12-4 and TRBJ1-4; TRBD1 aligns across 8 bases. V shed 2 bases and J 7 bases; nucleotides not matched to a gene: 6. This CDR3 is built from 15 residues. The CDR3 sequence is CASSLRTGQFEKLFF. Here the CDR3 DNA reads TGTGCCAGCAGTTTAAGGACAGGGCAGTTTGAAAAACTGTTTTTT.

This clonotype was observed many times. J is TRBJ2-7 and V is TRBV20-1; D gene ambiguous. Trimming pared 4 bases from V and 3 bases from J, leaving 13 bases between. CDR1 and CDR2 (germline): DFQATT, SNEGSKA (reference sequence). CDR3 length equals 13 residues. The CDR3 loop reads CSAISDGYYEQYF. The CDR3 DNA follows: TGCAGTGCTATCAGTGACGGATACTACGAGCAGTACTTC.

This clonotype appeared many times. Here the CDR3 reads CSARDPKGVSEKLFF. The CDR3 coding sequence is TGCAGTGCTAGAGATCCTAAGGGGGTTAGTGAAAAACTGTTTTTT. V and J are TRBV20-1 and TRBJ1-4; a weak D match, TRBD1 (6 bases). V was cut by 0 bases and J by 7 bases, with 15 bases left in between. Looked up from germline, CDR1 is DFQATT and CDR2 is SNEGSKA (reference sequence). The CDR3 runs 15 residues.

This clonotype was detected a few times. The gene calls are TRBV27 and TRBJ1-2; weak D call: TRBD1 (6 bases). The CDR3 has 15 residues. The germline CDR1 and CDR2 sequences are MNHEY and SMNVEV (reference sequence). The V end lost 6 bases, the J end lost 8 bases, and 22 bases lay between the germline ends. CDR3 residues: CASRESWTAPKGYTF. CDR3 coding DNA: TGTGCCAGCAGGGAGAGCTGGACAGCCCCTAAGGGCTACACCTTC.

This clonotype has ten or more counts. The V gene is TRBV7-2, the J gene TRBJ2-7; a possible D gene is TRBD1 (5 bases). Per the germline V gene, CDR1 is SGHTA and CDR2 is FQGNSA. There are 15 residues in the CDR3. V lost 8 bases and J lost 4, with 21 bases in between. The CDR3 bases are TGTGCCAGCGGCGCAGGGCCGCCTGGGGTTTACGAGCAGTACTTC. It codes for CASGAGPPGVYEQYF.

This clonotype has a count of ten or more. The chain recombines TRBV2 with TRBJ1-2; TRBD1 is a possible D gene (5 bases). The CDR3 loop spans 14 amino acids. The germline gives CDR1 SNHLY, CDR2 FYNNEI. V lost 6 bases to trimming and J lost 4 bases, with 15 bases between them. As DNA, the CDR3 is TGTGCCAGCAGGCCCCAGGGAACCTCCTATGGCTACACCTTC. This codes for CASRPQGTSYGYTF. The whole variable domain, remainder taken from reference TRBV2 and TRBJ1-2, is EPEVTQTPSHQVTQMGQEVILRCVPISNHLYFYWYRQILGQKVEFLVSFYNNEISEKSEIFDDQFSVERPDGSNFTLKIRSTKLEDSAMYFCASRPQGTSYGYTFGSGTRLTVV.

This chain uses TRBV5-4 with TRBJ2-5, with 7 bases aligning to TRBD2. Germline lookup yields CDR1 SGHNT and CDR2 YYREEE (reference sequence). After removal of 4 bases from V and 5 bases from J, the junction contained 14 bases not matched to a gene. This CDR3 contains 16 residues. The CDR3 DNA sequence: TGTGCCAGCAGCCTACCCCCAGCGGGGAAGGTGGAGACCCAGTACTTC. It translates to CASSLPPAGKVETQYF.

This clonotype was observed at least ten times. The chain recombines TRBV7-2 with TRBJ2-1; D gene uncertain. V dropped 5 bases and J dropped 4 bases, with 12 bases sitting between them. This CDR3 spans 14 amino acids. In germline, CDR1 is SGHTA, CDR2 FQGNSA. CDR3 coding DNA: TGTGCCAGCAGCCGCCCTAGGCGGTACAATGAGCAGTTCTTC. Translation gives CASSRPRRYNEQFF.

This clonotype was picked up many times. The CDR3 DNA reads TGTGCCAGTAGTTGGGGGACGGCCAGCAATCAGCCCCAGCATTTT. Translation gives CASSWGTASNQPQHF. The chain uses TRBV19 and TRBJ1-5, with a weak D call TRBD1 (5 bases). In germline, CDR1 is LNHDA, CDR2 SQIVND (reference sequence). V was pared by 5 bases and J by 1 base, with 12 bases between. The CDR3 runs 15 residues.